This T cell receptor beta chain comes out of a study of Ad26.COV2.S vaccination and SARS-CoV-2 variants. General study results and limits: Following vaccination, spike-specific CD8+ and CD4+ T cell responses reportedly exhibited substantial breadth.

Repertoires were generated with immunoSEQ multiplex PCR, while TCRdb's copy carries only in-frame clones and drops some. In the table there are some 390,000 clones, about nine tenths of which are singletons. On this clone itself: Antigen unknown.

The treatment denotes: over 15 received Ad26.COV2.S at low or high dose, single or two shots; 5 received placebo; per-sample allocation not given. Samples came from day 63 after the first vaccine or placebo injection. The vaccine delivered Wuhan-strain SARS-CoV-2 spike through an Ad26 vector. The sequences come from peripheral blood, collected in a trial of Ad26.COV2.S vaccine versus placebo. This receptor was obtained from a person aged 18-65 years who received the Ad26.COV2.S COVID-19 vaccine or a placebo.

The CDR3 bases are TGTGCCAGCAGCTTGAAGGGCGCAGGTACGCAGTATTTT. This encodes CASSLKGAGTQYF. The chain is built from TRBV5-4 and TRBJ2-3, with unresolved D. CDR1 and CDR2 (germline): SGHNT, YYREEE (reference sequence). Trimming took off 1 base at V and 8 bases at J, with 11 bases between the two ends. The CDR3 consists of 13 residues.